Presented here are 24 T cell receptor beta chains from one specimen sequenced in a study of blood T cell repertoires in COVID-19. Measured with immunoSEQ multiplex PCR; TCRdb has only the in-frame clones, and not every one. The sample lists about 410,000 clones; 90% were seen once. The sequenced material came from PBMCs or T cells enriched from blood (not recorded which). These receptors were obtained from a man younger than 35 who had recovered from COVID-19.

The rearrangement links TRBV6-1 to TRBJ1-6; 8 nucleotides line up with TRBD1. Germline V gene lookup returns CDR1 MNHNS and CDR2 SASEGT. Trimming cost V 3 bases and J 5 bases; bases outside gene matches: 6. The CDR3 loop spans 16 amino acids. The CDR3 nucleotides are TGTGCCAGCAGTGAGCAGGGGGCATTTGATAATTCACCCCTCCACTTT. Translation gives CASSEQGAFDNSPLHF.

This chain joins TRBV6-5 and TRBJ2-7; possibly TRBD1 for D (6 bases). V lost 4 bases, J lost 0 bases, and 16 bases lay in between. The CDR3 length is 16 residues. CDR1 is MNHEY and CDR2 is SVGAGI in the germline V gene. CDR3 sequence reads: CASSSPYDRPSYEQYF. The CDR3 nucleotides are TGTGCCAGCAGTTCGCCCTATGACAGGCCCTCCTACGAGCAGTACTTC.

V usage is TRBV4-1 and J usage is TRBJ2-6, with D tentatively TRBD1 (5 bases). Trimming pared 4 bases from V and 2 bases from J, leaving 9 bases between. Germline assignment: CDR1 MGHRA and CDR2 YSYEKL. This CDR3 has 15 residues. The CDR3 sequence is CASSLGAAGANVLTF. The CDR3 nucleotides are TGCGCCAGCAGCCTAGGGGCAGCTGGGGCCAACGTCCTGACTTTC.

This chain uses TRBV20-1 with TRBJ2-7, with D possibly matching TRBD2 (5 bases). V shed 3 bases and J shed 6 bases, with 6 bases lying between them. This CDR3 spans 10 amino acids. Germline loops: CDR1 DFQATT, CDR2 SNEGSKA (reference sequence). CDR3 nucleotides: TGCAGTGCTAGTGGGAGCGAGCAGTACTTC. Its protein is CSASGSEQYF.

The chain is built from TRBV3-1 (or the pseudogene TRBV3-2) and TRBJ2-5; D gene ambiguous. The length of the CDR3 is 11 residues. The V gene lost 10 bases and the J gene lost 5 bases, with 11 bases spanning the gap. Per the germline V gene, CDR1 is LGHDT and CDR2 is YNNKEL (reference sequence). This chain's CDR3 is CATGRRETQYF. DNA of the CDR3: TGTGCCACCGGAAGGCGGGAGACCCAGTACTTC.

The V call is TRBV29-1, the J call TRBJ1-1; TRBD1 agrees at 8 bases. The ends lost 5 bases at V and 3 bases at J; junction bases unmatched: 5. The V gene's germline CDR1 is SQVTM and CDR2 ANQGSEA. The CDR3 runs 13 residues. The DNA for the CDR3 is TGCAGCGTTAGTAACAGGGGGGACACTGAAGCTTTCTTT. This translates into CSVSNRGDTEAFF.

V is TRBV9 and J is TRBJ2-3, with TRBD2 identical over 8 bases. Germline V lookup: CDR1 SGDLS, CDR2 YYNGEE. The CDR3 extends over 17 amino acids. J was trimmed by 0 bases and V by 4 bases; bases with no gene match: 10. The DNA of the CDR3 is TGTGCCAGCAGCCCGACCGTCGGGGGGGTAAGCACAGATACGCAGTATTTT. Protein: CASSPTVGGVSTDTQYF.

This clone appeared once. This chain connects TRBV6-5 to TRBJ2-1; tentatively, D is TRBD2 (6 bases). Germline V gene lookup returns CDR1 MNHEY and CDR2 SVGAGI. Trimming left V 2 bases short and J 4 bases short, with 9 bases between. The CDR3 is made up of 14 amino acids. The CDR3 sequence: CASSYRAGYNEQFF. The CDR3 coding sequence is TGTGCCAGCAGTTACAGGGCGGGATACAATGAGCAGTTCTTC.

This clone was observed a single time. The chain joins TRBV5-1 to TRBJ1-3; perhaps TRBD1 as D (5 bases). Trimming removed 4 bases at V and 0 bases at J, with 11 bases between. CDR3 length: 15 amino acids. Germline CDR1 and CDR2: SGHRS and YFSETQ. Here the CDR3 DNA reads TGCGCCAGCAGCCCGGACACCCACTCTGGAAACACCATATATTTT. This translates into CASSPDTHSGNTIYF.

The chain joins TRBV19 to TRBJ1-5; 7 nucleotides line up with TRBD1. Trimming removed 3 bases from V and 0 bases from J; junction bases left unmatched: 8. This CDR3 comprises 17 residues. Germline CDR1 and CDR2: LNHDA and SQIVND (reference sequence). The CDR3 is CASSIDDRAYSNQPQHF. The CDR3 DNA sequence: TGTGCCAGTAGTATTGATGACAGGGCTTATAGCAATCAGCCCCAGCATTTT. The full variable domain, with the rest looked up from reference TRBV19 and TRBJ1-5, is DGGITQSPKYLFRKEGQNVTLSCEQNLNHDAMYWYRQDPGQGLRLIYYSQIVNDFQKGDIAEGYSVSREKKESFPLTVTSAQKNPTAFYLCASSIDDRAYSNQPQHFGDGTRLSIL.

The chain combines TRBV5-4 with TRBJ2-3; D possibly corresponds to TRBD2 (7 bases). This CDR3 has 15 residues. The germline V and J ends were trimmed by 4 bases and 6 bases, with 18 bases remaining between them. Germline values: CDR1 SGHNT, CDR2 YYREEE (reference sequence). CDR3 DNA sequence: TGTGCCAGCAGCCCCCCGGGGGCCGGGGGGGATACGCAGTATTTT. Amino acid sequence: CASSPPGAGGDTQYF.

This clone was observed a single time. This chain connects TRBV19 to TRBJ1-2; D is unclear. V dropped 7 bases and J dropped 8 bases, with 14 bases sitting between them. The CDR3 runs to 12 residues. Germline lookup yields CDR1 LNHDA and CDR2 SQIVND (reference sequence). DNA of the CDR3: TGTGCCAGTAATCTCTACCCATACGGCTACACCTTC. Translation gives CASNLYPYGYTF.

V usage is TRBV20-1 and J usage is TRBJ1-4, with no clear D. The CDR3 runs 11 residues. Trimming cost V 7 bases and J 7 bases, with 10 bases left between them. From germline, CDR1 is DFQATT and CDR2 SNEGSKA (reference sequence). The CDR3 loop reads CSGSPGEKLFF. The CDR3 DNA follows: TGCAGTGGGTCACCAGGTGAAAAACTGTTTTTT.

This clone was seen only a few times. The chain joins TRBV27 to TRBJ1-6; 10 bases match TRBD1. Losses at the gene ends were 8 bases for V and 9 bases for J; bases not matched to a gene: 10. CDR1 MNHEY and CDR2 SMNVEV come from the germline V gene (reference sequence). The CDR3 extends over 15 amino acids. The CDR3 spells CASAHPGQGLSPLHF. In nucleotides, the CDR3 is TGTGCCAGCGCCCATCCGGGACAGGGGCTTTCACCCCTCCACTTT.

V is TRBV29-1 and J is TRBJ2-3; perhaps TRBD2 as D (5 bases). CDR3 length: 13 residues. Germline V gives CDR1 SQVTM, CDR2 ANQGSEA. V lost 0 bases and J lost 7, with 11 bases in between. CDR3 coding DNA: TGCAGCGTTGAAGAATTGCGGGTTCATACGCAGTATTTT. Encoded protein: CSVEELRVHTQYF.

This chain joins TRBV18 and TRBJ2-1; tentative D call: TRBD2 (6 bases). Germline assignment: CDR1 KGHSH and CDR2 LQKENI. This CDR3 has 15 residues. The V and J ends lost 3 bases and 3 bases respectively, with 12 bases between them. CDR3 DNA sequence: TGTGCCAGCTCACCCCTGGGGGGAGGCTACAATGAGCAGTTCTTC. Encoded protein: CASSPLGGGYNEQFF.

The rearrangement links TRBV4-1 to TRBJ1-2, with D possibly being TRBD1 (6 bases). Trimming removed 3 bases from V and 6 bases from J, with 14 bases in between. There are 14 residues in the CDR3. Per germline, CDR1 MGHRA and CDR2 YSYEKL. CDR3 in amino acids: CASSQEQGPNGYTF. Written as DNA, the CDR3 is TGCGCCAGCAGCCAGGAGCAGGGGCCTAATGGCTACACCTTC.

The CDR3 region is CASSLVTGTSYEQYF. The DNA of the CDR3 is TGTGCCAGCAGCTTGGTGACAGGGACAAGTTACGAGCAGTACTTC. This chain joins TRBV5-5 and TRBJ2-7, with TRBD1 identical over 7 bases. Germline V gene sequence: CDR1 SGHKS, CDR2 YYEKEE (reference sequence). The CDR3 is 15 residues long. The trim removed 0 bases at V and 4 bases at J, leaving 7 bases unmatched. Looking up the rest from reference TRBV5-5 and TRBJ2-7 gives the full variable domain: DAGVTQSPTHLIKTRGQQVTLRCSPISGHKSVSWYQQVLGQGPQFIFQYYEKEERGRGNFPDRFSARQFPNYSSELNVNALLLGDSALYLCASSLVTGTSYEQYFGPGTRLTVT.

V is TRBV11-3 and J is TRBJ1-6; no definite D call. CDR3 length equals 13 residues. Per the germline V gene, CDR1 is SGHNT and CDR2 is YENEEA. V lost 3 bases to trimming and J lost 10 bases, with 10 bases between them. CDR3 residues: CASSFQSWSPLHF. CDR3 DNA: TGTGCCAGCAGCTTCCAGTCGTGGTCACCCCTCCACTTT.

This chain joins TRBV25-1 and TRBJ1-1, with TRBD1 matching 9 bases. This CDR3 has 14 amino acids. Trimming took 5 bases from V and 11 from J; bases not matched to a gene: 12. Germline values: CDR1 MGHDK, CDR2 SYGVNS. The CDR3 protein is CASSLQGAPIQAFF. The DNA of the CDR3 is TGTGCCAGCAGTTTACAGGGGGCCCCAATCCAGGCTTTCTTT.

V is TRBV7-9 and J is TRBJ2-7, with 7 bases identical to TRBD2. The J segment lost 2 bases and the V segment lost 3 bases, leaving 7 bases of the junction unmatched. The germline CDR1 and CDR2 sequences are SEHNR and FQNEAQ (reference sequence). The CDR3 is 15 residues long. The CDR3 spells CASSFGAGRTYEQYF. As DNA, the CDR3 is TGTGCCAGCAGCTTTGGGGCCGGGAGGACCTACGAGCAGTACTTC.

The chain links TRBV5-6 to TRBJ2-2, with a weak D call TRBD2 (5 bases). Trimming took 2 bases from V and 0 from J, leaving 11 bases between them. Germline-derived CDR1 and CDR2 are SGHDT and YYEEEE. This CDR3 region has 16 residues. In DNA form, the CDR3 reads TGTGCCAGCAGCTTTCTAGCAGACGCGAACACCGGGGAGCTGTTTTTT. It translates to CASSFLADANTGELFF.

The CDR3 sequence is CASSQGGNTDTQYF. DNA for the CDR3: TGTGCCAGCAGTCAGGGGGGAAACACAGATACGCAGTATTTT. V is TRBV2 and J is TRBJ2-3; the D gene is possibly TRBD1 (7 bases). V was cut by 5 bases and J by 2 bases, with 11 bases left in between. Germline-derived CDR1 and CDR2 are SNHLY and FYNNEI. CDR3 length equals 14 residues.

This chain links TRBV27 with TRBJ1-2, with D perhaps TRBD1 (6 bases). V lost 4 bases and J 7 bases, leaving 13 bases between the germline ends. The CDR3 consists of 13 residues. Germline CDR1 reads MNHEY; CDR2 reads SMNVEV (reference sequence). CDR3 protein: CASSYREEGGYTF. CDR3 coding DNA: TGTGCCAGCAGTTACAGGGAAGAGGGTGGCTACACCTTC.